The 16 T cell receptor beta chains below were found in one sample sequenced in a study of OX40 agonist ivuxolimab in advanced cancers. Using immunoSEQ multiplex PCR, the repertoire was profiled, and TCRdb retains in-frame clones only, with some absent. The data hold tens of thousands of clones, with 90% to 95% observed a single time. Material: CD4+ or CD8+ T cells sorted from blood, obtained in a trial of the OX40 agonist ivuxolimab. Receptor source: an adult with an advanced solid tumor such as melanoma, head and neck, liver or kidney cancer.

The chain has TRBV18 and TRBJ1-5, with D tentatively TRBD1 (5 bases). Trimming took off 8 bases at V and 6 bases at J, with 20 bases between the two ends. Germline V gene data show CDR1 as KGHSH and CDR2 as LQKENI. The CDR3 sequence is 15 residues long. The DNA for the CDR3 is TGTGCCAGCGCCACAGGTGGGGATCAAGGTCAGCCCCAGCATTTT. Translated, it gives CASATGGDQGQPQHF.

The V call is TRBV28, the J call TRBJ1-6, with D hard to call. The CDR3 runs to 12 residues. Germline V gene sequence: CDR1 MDHEN, CDR2 SYDVKM. V lost 2 bases and J lost 8, with 4 bases in between. The CDR3 spells CASSLRDSPLHF. DNA of the CDR3: TGTGCCAGCAGTTTAAGGGATTCACCCCTCCACTTT. The variable domain in full, completed from reference TRBV28 and TRBJ1-6, reads DVKVTQSSRYLVKRTGEKVFLECVQDMDHENMFWYRQDPGLGLRLIYFSYDVKMKEKGDIPEGYSVSREKKERFSLILESASTNQTSMYLCASSLRDSPLHFGNGTRLTVT.

The chain joins TRBV6-1 to TRBJ1-5, with 7 nucleotides matching TRBD1. The CDR3 covers 17 residues. CDR1 and CDR2 from the germline V gene are MNHNS and SASEGT. The ends lost 3 bases at V and 1 base at J; junction bases unmatched: 9. In nucleotides, the CDR3 is TGTGCCAGCAGTGAGAGAACAGGGGTAATGAGCAATCAGCCCCAGCATTTT. Protein product: CASSERTGVMSNQPQHF.

The V gene is TRBV12-5, the J gene TRBJ2-1, with D unresolved. CDR3 length equals 14 residues. V was trimmed by 5 bases and J by 0 bases, leaving 8 bases between them. Germline assignment: CDR1 LGHNT and CDR2 FRNRAP. CDR3 loop: CASGTQSSYNEQFF. CDR3 nucleotides: TGTGCTAGTGGTACCCAGAGCTCCTACAATGAGCAGTTCTTC. The full variable domain, completed using reference TRBV12-5 and TRBJ2-1, is DARVTQTPRHKVTEMGQEVTMRCQPILGHNTVFWYRQTMMQGLELLAYFRNRAPLDDSGMPKDRFSAEMPDATLATLKIQPSEPRDSAVYFCASGTQSSYNEQFFGPGTRLTVL.

Written as DNA, the CDR3 is TGTGCCAGCTCACCGGGAACAGGGGGCGCGTACGAGCAGTACTTC. As protein: CASSPGTGGAYEQYF. The rearrangement links TRBV18 to TRBJ2-7; 9 nucleotides align to TRBD1. Losses at the gene ends were 3 bases for V and 4 bases for J; bases not matched to a gene: 7. Per the germline V gene, CDR1 is KGHSH and CDR2 is LQKENI. The CDR3 is made up of 15 amino acids.

The V call is TRBV18, the J call TRBJ2-5; possibly TRBD2 for D (6 bases). This CDR3 region has 13 residues. CDR1 and CDR2 from the germline V gene are KGHSH and LQKENI. The germline V and J ends were trimmed by 3 bases and 3 bases, with 8 bases remaining between them. The CDR3 reads CASSPGGKETQYF. The CDR3 coding sequence is TGTGCCAGCTCACCGGGCGGGAAAGAGACCCAGTACTTC.

The rearrangement links TRBV30 to TRBJ2-5; D call uncertain. The V end was cut by 6 bases, the J end by 1 base, with 6 bases between. Germline V gene data show CDR1 as GTSNPN and CDR2 as SVGIG (reference sequence). CDR3 length equals 11 residues. In nucleotides, the CDR3 is TGTGCCTGCCAGCTCCAAGAGACCCAGTACTTC. Its protein product is CACQLQETQYF.

The chain employs TRBV9 and TRBJ2-7; 12 bases agree with TRBD2. The CDR3 contains 16 residues. Trimming cost V 2 bases and J 1 base; bases outside gene matches: 4. The germline CDR1 and CDR2 sequences are SGDLS and YYNGEE. The CDR3 protein is CASSVFGTSGSYEQYF. CDR3 sequence (DNA): TGTGCCAGCAGCGTTTTTGGGACTAGCGGGTCCTACGAGCAGTACTTC.

This clone came up a few times. The rearrangement links TRBV7-6 to TRBJ2-5; weak D call: TRBD2 (6 bases). Germline values: CDR1 SGHVS, CDR2 FNYEAQ. V lost 5 bases and J 5 bases, leaving 15 bases between the germline ends. The CDR3 extends over 14 amino acids. The CDR3 region has the DNA TGTGCCAGCAGCCGAACCGGGACTTGGGAGACCCAGTACTTC. It translates to CASSRTGTWETQYF.

CDR3 nucleotides: TGTGCCAGCAGCGTAGACAGGGGGCAAGAGACCCAGTACTTC. Translated, it gives CASSVDRGQETQYF. The chain joins TRBV9 to TRBJ2-5; 8 positions agree with TRBD1. J gave up 2 bases and V 0 bases, and 0 bases lay outside the gene matches. Germline CDR1 and CDR2: SGDLS and YYNGEE. The CDR3 has 14 amino acids.

In its sample, this clone was seen once. This chain links TRBV27 with TRBJ1-2; D ambiguous. The CDR3 totals 14 residues. CDR1 is MNHEY, CDR2 SMNVEV, per germline (reference sequence). V was clipped by 5 bases and J by 2 bases, with 12 bases between them. Here the CDR3 DNA reads TGTGCCAGCAGTGGCCTTGCAAGCAACTATGGCTACACCTTC. Translation gives CASSGLASNYGYTF.

J is TRBJ2-1 and V is TRBV19; TRBD2 aligns across 12 bases. In germline, CDR1 is LNHDA, CDR2 SQIVND (reference sequence). The V gene end was trimmed by 4 bases and the J gene end by 2 bases; junction bases not matched to a gene: 3. CDR3 length: 16 amino acids. CDR3 bases: TGTGCCAGTAGTACTAGCGGGGGGGCGACCTACAATGAGCAGTTCTTC. It encodes CASSTSGGATYNEQFF.

The chain has TRBV10-3 and TRBJ2-7, with 12 bases matching TRBD2. Germline-derived CDR1 and CDR2 are ENHRY and SYGVKD. The CDR3 consists of 16 residues. J gave up 2 bases and V 0 bases, and 2 bases lay outside the gene matches. CDR3 residues: CAISESRTSGTYEQYF. CDR3 nucleotide sequence: TGTGCCATCAGTGAGTCAAGGACTAGCGGGACCTACGAGCAGTACTTC.

The rearrangement links TRBV19 to TRBJ2-7; 11 positions agree with TRBD1. V dropped 10 bases and J dropped 4; count of bases not matched to a gene: 6. The germline gives CDR1 LNHDA, CDR2 SQIVND (reference sequence). CDR3 size: 13 residues. The CDR3 loop is CATSGQGDYEQYF. The CDR3 DNA reads as TGTGCCACCTCGGGACAGGGGGATTACGAGCAGTACTTC.

The chain combines TRBV4-3 with TRBJ2-1; D is unresolved. Trimming left V 1 base short and J 3 bases short, with 13 bases between. Per germline, CDR1 LGHNA and CDR2 YSLEER. The CDR3 totals 16 residues. The CDR3: CASSQGPDWVYNEQFF. CDR3 sequence (DNA): TGCGCCAGCAGCCAAGGTCCCGACTGGGTCTACAATGAGCAGTTCTTC.

This sequence joins TRBV2 and TRBJ2-1; TRBD2 is a possible D gene (7 bases). CDR3 length equals 15 residues. V was clipped by 2 bases and J by 8 bases, with 16 bases between them. Germline CDR1 reads SNHLY; CDR2 reads FYNNEI. The CDR3 DNA reads TGTGCCAGCAGTGAATTCCTCGGGGGGCCCGATGAGCAGTTCTTC. Translating gives CASSEFLGGPDEQFF.